This T cell receptor beta chain derives from a study of blood T cell repertoires in COVID-19. The wider study: COVID-19 samples, acute and convalescent, were from the United States, Italy and Spain. PBMCs, B-cell-depleted T cells, or T cells were the source of the cDNA or gDNA that made up the material.

This table comes from immunoSEQ multiplex PCR, and its TCRdb copy is limited to in-frame clones, with some not included. Altogether approximately 210,000 clones are present, approximately 91% being singletons, with the ten largest covering approximately 0.7%. Losses at the gene ends were 4 bases for V and 0 bases for J; bases not matched to a gene: 8. In germline, CDR1 is SGHRS, CDR2 YFSETQ. The CDR3 contains 17 residues. This TCR derives from a man between 40 and 49 years old with acute or convalescent COVID-19. Sequencing was carried out using peripheral blood. The chain recombines TRBV5-1 with TRBJ2-4, with TRBD2 matching 9 bases. The CDR3: CASSPSTSGSAKNIQYF. In DNA, the CDR3 is TGCGCCAGCAGCCCCAGTACTAGCGGGTCAGCCAAAAACATTCAGTACTTC.